This T cell receptor beta chain came from a study of blood T cells in healthy people across ages. Alongside a J-beta primer mix, a sample-barcoded 5' primer served in a second PCR lasting about 7 to 11 cycles. Each TCR beta cDNA got a 12-nucleotide random molecular identifier. Each CDR3 protein is one row after TCRdb ran MiXCR on the 5' RACE reads. The table lists fewer than 900,000 distinct CDR3 sequences, approximately 39% of them singletons. Study findings and constraints: Significant beta diversity loss was already apparent by age approximately 36, declining roughly linearly. Strongly correlated with naive T cell percentage was TCR beta diversity.

All donors came from Russia, were Caucasian and healthy, and spanned ages roughly 6 to 95. As concerns this clonotype: Its specificity is not known.

Sequenced sample: blood. The TCR comes from a woman in her sixties or seventies in good health.

The CDR3 sequence is CASSNSGTGEEKLFF. CDR3 DNA: TGCGCCAGCAGCAACTCCGGGACAGGGGAGGAAAAACTGTTTTTT. V is TRBV5-1 and J is TRBJ1-4; the match to TRBD1 covers 10 bases. Germline trimming cut 4 bases from V and 8 bases from J; bases unmatched to any gene: 8. CDR1 and CDR2 from the germline V gene are SGHRS and YFSETQ. The CDR3 contains 15 residues.